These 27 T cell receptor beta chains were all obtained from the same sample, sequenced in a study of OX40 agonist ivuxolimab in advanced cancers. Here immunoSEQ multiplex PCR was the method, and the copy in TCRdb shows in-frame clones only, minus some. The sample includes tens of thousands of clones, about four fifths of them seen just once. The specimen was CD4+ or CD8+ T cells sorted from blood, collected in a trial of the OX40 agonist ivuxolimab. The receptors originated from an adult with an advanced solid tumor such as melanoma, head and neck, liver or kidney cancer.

CDR3 DNA sequence: TGCGCCAGCAGCTTGGAGGGGATTGATGGCTACACCTTC. This encodes CASSLEGIDGYTF. This sequence joins TRBV5-1 and TRBJ1-2; weak D call: TRBD1 (5 bases). The germline gives CDR1 SGHRS, CDR2 YFSETQ. The CDR3 spans 13 residues. V lost 0 bases, J lost 6 bases, and 9 bases lay in between.

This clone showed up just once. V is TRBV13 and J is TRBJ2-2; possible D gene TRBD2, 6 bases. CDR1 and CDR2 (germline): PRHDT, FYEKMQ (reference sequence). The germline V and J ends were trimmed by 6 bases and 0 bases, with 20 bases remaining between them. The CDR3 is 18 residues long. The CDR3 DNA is TGTGCCAGCAGAACCCTACAAGGAGGGTACGCGAACACCGGGGAGCTGTTTTTT. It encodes CASRTLQGGYANTGELFF.

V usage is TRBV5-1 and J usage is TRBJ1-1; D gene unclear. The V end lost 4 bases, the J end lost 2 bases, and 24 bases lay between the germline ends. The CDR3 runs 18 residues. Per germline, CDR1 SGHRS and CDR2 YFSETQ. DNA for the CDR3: TGCGCCAGCAGCCCCTACGACTCCCGGGAGGGCCGTAACACTGAAGCTTTCTTT. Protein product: CASSPYDSREGRNTEAFF.

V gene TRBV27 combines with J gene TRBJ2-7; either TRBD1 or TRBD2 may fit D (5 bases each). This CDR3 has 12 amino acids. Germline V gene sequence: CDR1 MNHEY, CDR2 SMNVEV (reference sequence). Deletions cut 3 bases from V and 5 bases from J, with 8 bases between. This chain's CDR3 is CASSFRGDEQYF. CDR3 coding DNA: TGTGCCAGCAGTTTCAGAGGGGACGAGCAGTACTTC.

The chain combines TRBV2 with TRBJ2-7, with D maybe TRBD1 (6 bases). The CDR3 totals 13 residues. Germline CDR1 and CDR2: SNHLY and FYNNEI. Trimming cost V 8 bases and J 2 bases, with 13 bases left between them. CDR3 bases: TGTGCCAGCCTGGACAGAGGGACCTACGAGCAGTACTTC. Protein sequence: CASLDRGTYEQYF.

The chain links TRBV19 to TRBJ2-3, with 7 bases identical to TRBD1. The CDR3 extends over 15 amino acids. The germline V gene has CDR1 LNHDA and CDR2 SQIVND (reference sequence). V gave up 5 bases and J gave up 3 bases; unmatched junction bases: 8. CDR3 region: CASSLLGQITDTQYF. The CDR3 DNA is TGTGCCAGTAGTCTCTTGGGACAGATTACAGATACGCAGTATTTT.

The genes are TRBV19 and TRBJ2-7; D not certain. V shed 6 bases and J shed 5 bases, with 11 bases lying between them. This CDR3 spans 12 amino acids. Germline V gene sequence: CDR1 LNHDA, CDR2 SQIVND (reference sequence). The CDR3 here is CASSHGYDEQYF. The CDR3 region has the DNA TGTGCCAGTAGCCACGGGTACGACGAGCAGTACTTC.

This CDR3 reads CATRTGPSGANVLTF. DNA for the CDR3: TGTGCCACGAGGACAGGGCCCTCTGGGGCCAACGTCCTGACTTTC. The rearrangement uses TRBV19 and TRBJ2-6; 8 positions agree with TRBD1. Germline V gene lookup returns CDR1 LNHDA and CDR2 SQIVND (reference sequence). The CDR3 length is 15 residues. The junction had 5 bases not matched to a gene; V was cut back by 10 bases and J by 0 bases.

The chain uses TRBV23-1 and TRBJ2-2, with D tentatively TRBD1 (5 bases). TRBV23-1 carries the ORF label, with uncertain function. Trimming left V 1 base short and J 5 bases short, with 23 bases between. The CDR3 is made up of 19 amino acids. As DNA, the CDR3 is TGCGCCAGCAGTCAATGTCCAAACAGGCCGTCTTCAGGGACCGGGGAGCTGTTTTTT. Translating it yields CASSQCPNRPSSGTGELFF.

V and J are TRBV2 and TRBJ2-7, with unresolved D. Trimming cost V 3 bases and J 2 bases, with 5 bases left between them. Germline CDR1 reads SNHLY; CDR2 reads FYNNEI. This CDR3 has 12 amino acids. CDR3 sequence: CASSETPYEQYF. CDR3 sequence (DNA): TGTGCCAGCAGTGAGACTCCCTACGAGCAGTACTTC.

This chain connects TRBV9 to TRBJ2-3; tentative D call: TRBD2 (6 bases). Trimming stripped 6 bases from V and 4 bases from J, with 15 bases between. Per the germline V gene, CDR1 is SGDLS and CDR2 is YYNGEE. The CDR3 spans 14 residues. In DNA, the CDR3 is TGTGCCAGCAACCCCGGGGGAACGGCAGATACGCAGTATTTT. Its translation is CASNPGGTADTQYF.

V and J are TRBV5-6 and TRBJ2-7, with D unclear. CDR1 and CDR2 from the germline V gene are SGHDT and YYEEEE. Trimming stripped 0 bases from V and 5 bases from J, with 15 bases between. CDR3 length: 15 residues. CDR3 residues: CASSLGQLVSNEQYF. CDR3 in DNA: TGTGCCAGCAGCTTGGGGCAGCTTGTCTCTAACGAGCAGTACTTC.

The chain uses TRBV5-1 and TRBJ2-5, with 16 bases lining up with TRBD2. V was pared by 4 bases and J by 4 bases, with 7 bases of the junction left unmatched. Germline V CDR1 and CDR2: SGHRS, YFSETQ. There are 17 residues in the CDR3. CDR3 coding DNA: TGCGCCAGCAGCCCTGGGACTAGCGGGGGGGCCGGAGAGACCCAGTACTTC. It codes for CASSPGTSGGAGETQYF.

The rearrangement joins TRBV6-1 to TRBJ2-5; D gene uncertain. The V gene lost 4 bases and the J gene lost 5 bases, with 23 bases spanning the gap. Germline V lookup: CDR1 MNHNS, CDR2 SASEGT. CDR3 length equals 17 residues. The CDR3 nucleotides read TGTGCCAGCAGTGTGGCGCGGAGCAGGCCTCAAGGGGAGACCCAGTACTTC. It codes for CASSVARSRPQGETQYF.

CDR3 DNA sequence: TGTGCCAGCAGTCCCAGGGGGGCAACTAATGAAAAACTGTTTTTT. It is translated as CASSPRGATNEKLFF. The V and J genes are TRBV7-9 and TRBJ1-4, with 7 bases identical to TRBD1. CDR1 SEHNR and CDR2 FQNEAQ come from the germline V gene (reference sequence). With V trimmed by 6 bases and J by 0 bases, 4 bases remained unmatched. This CDR3 region has 15 residues.

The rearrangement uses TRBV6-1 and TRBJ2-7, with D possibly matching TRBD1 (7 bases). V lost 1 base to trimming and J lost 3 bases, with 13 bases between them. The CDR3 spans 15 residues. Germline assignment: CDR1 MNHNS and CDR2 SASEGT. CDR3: CASSEVAGGLYEQYF. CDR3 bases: TGTGCCAGCAGTGAAGTTGCAGGGGGGCTCTACGAGCAGTACTTC.

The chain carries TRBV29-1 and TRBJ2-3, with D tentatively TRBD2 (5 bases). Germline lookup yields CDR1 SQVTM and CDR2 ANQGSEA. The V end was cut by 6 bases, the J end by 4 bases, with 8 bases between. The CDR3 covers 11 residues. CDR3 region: CSVVASDTQYF. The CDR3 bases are TGCAGCGTGGTAGCGTCAGATACGCAGTATTTT.

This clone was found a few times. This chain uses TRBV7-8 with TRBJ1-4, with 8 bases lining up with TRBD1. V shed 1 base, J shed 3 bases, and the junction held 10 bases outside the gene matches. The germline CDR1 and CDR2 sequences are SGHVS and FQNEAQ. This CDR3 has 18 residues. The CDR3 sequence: CASSLVLAGGLSNEKLFF. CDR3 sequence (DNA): TGTGCCAGCAGCTTAGTTTTGGCAGGGGGCTTGTCTAATGAAAAACTGTTTTTT.

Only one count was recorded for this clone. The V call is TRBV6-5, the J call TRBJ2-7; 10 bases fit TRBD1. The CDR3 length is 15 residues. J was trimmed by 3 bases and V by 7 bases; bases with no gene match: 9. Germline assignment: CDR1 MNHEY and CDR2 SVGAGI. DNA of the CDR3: TGTGCCAGCATTAGCCCCCGGGACAGGGGCTACGAGCAGTACTTC. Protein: CASISPRDRGYEQYF.

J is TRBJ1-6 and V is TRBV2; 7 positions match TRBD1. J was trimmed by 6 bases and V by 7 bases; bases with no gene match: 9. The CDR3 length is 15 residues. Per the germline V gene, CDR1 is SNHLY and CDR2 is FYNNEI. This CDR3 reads CASNLWGTVNSPLHF. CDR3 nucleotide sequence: TGTGCCAGCAACCTATGGGGGACAGTTAATTCACCCCTCCACTTT. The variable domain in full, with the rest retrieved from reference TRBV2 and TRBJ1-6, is EPEVTQTPSHQVTQMGQEVILRCVPISNHLYFYWYRQILGQKVEFLVSFYNNEISEKSEIFDDQFSVERPDGSNFTLKIRSTKLEDSAMYFCASNLWGTVNSPLHFGNGTRLTVT.

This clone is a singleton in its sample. CDR3 protein: CATGDGSYEQYF. CDR3 nucleotides: TGTGCCACCGGGGACGGAAGCTACGAGCAGTACTTC. The chain employs TRBV7-9 and TRBJ2-7; perhaps D is TRBD1 or TRBD2 (5 bases each). Trimming stripped 10 bases from V and 3 bases from J, with 13 bases between. Germline CDR1 is SEHNR and CDR2 is FQNEAQ (reference sequence). The CDR3 consists of 12 residues.

In nucleotides, the CDR3 is TGTGCCAGCAGTTACGTCAAGAACTATGGCTACACCTTC. Amino acid sequence: CASSYVKNYGYTF. V and J are TRBV6-6 and TRBJ1-2, with unresolved D. Germline loops: CDR1 MNHNY, CDR2 SVGAGI (reference sequence). Trimming took off 2 bases at V and 2 bases at J, with 6 bases between the two ends. The CDR3 loop spans 13 amino acids.

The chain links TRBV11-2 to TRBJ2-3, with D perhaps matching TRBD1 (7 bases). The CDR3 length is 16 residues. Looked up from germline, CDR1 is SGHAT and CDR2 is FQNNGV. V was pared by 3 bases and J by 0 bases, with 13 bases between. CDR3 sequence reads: CASSLRGGGSTDTQYF. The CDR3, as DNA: TGTGCCAGCAGCTTGCGAGGAGGGGGCAGCACAGATACGCAGTATTTT.

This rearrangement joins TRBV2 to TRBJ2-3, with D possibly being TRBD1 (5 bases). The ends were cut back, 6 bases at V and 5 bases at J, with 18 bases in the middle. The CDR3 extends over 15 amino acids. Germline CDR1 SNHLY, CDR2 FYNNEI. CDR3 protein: CASRPDSSWGDTQYF. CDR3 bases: TGTGCCAGCAGACCCGACAGTAGCTGGGGAGATACGCAGTATTTT.

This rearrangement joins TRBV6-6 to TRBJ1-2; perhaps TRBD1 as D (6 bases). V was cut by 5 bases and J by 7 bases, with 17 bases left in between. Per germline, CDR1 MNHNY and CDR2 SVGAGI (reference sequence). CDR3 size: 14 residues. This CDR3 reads CASSPGREGGGYTF. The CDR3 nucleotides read TGTGCCAGCAGTCCCGGGCGGGAGGGGGGTGGCTACACCTTC.

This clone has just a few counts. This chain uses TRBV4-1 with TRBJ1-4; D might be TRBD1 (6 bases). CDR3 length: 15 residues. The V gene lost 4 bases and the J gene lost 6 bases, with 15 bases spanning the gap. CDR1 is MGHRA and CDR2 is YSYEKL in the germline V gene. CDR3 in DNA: TGCGCCAGCAGCCCTCCCGGGACACCTCATGAAAAACTGTTTTTT. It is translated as CASSPPGTPHEKLFF.

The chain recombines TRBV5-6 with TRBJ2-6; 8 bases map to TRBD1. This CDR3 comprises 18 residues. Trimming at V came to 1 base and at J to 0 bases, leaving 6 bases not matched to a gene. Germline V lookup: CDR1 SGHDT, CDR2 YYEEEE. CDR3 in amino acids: CASSLQGAPRSGANVLTF. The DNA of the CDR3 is TGTGCCAGCAGCTTGCAGGGGGCGCCCCGCTCTGGGGCCAACGTCCTGACTTTC.